These T cell receptor beta chains were read from a single sample in a study of tissue T cells after allogeneic stem cell transplantation. Using immunoSEQ multiplex PCR, the repertoire was profiled, and TCRdb retains in-frame clones only, with some absent. The sample records over 1,500 clones, roughly three quarters being singletons. The input for sequencing was colon tissue, taken at autopsy. All receptors come from a male patient aged 35 to 69 with steroid-refractory graft-versus-host disease after an allogeneic stem cell transplant. The graft donor may account for some of the T cells. The CDR3 runs from the conserved cysteine through the conserved F or W. D genes are given only for firm matches. Expanded clones are given a class, and other clones once, few, many or no size at all.

J: TRBJ1-2
size: -
D: -
V: TRBV13
DNA: TGTGCCAGCAGCTTAGGCACAGGGTCTTTTGGCTACACCTTC
CDR3: CASSLGTGSFGYTF

J: TRBJ2-1
size: -
D: -
V: TRBV21-1
DNA: TGTGCCAGCAGCAAAGTAAGAGGGGAGGAGCAGTTCTTC
CDR3: CASSKVRGEEQFF

J: TRBJ1-6
size: -
D: -
V: TRBV7-6
DNA: TGTGCCAGCAGCTTAGAGACCACCAGGGGAAGATCACCCCTCCACTTT
CDR3: CASSLETTRGRSPLHF

J: TRBJ1-2
size: once
D: -
V: TRBV7-3
DNA: TGTGCCAGCAGCCCTGACTCCACACCCGGGGGCGACTATGGCTACACCTTC
CDR3: CASSPDSTPGGDYGYTF

J: TRBJ2-1
size: -
D: -
V: TRBV9
DNA: TGTGCCAGCAGCGTAGATCCGGCGTTGCGCAATGAGCAGTTCTTC
CDR3: CASSVDPALRNEQFF

J: TRBJ1-4
size: -
D: TRBD1
V: TRBV2
DNA: TGTGCCAGCAGTCACAGGGGATCGTCTAATGAAAAACTGTTTTTT
CDR3: CASSHRGSSNEKLFF

J: TRBJ1-2
size: -
D: -
V: TRBV4-3
DNA: TGCGCCAGCAGCCAAGGCCACAGAGAGAGCTATGGCTACACCTTC
CDR3: CASSQGHRESYGYTF

J: TRBJ2-1
size: -
D: -
V: TRBV11-3
DNA: TGTGCCAGCAGCTTAGGAGGGGGAGTCTTGTACAATGAGCAGTTCTTC
CDR3: CASSLGGGVLYNEQFF

J: TRBJ1-3
size: -
D: TRBD1
V: TRBV19
DNA: TGTGCCAGTACCCCATTTGGGACAGAGACTGGAAACACCATATATTTT
CDR3: CASTPFGTETGNTIYF

J: TRBJ1-5
size: -
D: -
V: TRBV27
DNA: TGTGCCAGCAGTTTAGAAGTCAATCAGCCCCAGCATTTT
CDR3: CASSLEVNQPQHF

J: TRBJ2-5
size: -
D: TRBD2
V: TRBV6-6
DNA: TGTGCCAGCTCCGGATGGGGGGGATTACAAGAGACCCAGTACTTC
CDR3: CASSGWGGLQETQYF

J: TRBJ2-2
size: -
D: -
V: TRBV27
DNA: TGTGCCAGCAGTTTGGCTGGGTTCGGGGAGCTGTTTTTT
CDR3: CASSLAGFGELFF